This T cell receptor beta chain was captured in a study of graft-versus-host responses after intestinal transplantation (dated by TCRdb to about 2021). In terms of the full investigation: Recipients received multivisceral, liver-intestinal, or isolated intestinal transplants. Every recipient was given anti-thymocyte globulin induction, then maintenance tacrolimus and steroids for approximately 3 years. Graft-versus-host and host-versus-graft alloreactive T cell clones were tracked in the graft, circulation and bone marrow after intestinal transplantation using bulk TCR-beta CDR3 sequencing. To identify alloreactive clones, pre-transplant mixed lymphocyte reaction products were sequenced and compared with unstimulated pre-transplant donor and recipient T cells. The cohort enrolled some 24 intestinal transplant recipients, one of whom was a retransplant, and a few patients without pretransplant specimens were excluded. A peak of at least 4% donor T cells among recipient peripheral blood mononuclear cells was the definition used for donor T cell macrochimerism. Rather than being sequenced by the commercial service, samples from a few later patients were sequenced in-house on an Illumina MiSeq and processed with MiXCR.

From a lookup of the germline V gene, CDR1 and CDR2 are LGHNT and FRNRAP. Trimming accounts for 5 bases at V and 4 bases at J, while the number of junction bases matched to no gene is 6. Including cysteine and phenylalanine, the CDR3 has 15 amino acids. Here the CDR3 DNA is all that survives: 45 bases in frame from base 1. To note about this clone: The specificity of this receptor is unknown. One base away there is no much larger clone; base qualities are not given.

Library construction relied on the immunoSEQ multiplex PCR assay. High-throughput TCR-beta CDR3 sequencing of genomic DNA from most patients was performed by Adaptive Biotechnologies. Under the source paper's analysis protocol: Adaptive's ImmunoSEQ software supplied the TCR sequencing data for around 17 patients, while MiXCR and VDJtools were used to process three other patients. CDR3 nucleotide sequences shared by donor and recipient were removed because the origin of these sequences could not be assigned. At least 2-fold expansion over unstimulated cells and a minimum CFSE-low frequency of 0.002% (template counts) or 0.001% (read counts) were required for clones to be classified as alloreactive. A clone was considered mappable if detected in the sequenced pre-transplant spleen, lymph node, or MLR CFSE-low populations of the donor or recipient. The cumulative frequency of alloreactive clones was calculated as a percentage of all sequences, weighted by copy number. Not all clones reach the TCRdb copy of this immuneACCESS table, which keeps in-frame sequences only. Checked studies attribute under half of the gap to unresolved V genes and leave the rest unexplained. V, J and clone size derive from that table, while D and trimming were established from the DNA sequence. Across this sample there are 43,000 or so clones, with roughly 94% seen only once. The top ten constitute roughly 1.4% of the sample.

Broad study findings and their caveats: Early after transplant, peak levels of circulating GvH clones were found to be associated with declines in HvG clones. Conclusions were limited by the relatively low number and heterogeneity of intestinal transplant patients. Patients with donor T cell macrochimerism had high GvH to HvG T cell clonal ratios in their allografts. GvH clones were detected in recipient bone marrow, and some of these GvH clones were observed earlier in ileal mucosa or blood, consistent with an intestinal mucosal origin.

In the first month after transplant, blood samples were collected up to 4 times, and after that at least monthly when available. The chain was built from TRBV12-5 and TRBJ2-1; 9 middle bases align to TRBD2. This TCR derives from a human patient who received an intestinal transplant, so some T cells may come from the graft donor. This sample comprised PBMCs, obtained approximately 340 days after intestinal transplant. The DNA sequence follows: TGTGCTAGTGGTGACCTAGCGGGACTTTACAATGAGCAGTTCTTC. Its amino acids are CASGDLAGLYNEQFF.